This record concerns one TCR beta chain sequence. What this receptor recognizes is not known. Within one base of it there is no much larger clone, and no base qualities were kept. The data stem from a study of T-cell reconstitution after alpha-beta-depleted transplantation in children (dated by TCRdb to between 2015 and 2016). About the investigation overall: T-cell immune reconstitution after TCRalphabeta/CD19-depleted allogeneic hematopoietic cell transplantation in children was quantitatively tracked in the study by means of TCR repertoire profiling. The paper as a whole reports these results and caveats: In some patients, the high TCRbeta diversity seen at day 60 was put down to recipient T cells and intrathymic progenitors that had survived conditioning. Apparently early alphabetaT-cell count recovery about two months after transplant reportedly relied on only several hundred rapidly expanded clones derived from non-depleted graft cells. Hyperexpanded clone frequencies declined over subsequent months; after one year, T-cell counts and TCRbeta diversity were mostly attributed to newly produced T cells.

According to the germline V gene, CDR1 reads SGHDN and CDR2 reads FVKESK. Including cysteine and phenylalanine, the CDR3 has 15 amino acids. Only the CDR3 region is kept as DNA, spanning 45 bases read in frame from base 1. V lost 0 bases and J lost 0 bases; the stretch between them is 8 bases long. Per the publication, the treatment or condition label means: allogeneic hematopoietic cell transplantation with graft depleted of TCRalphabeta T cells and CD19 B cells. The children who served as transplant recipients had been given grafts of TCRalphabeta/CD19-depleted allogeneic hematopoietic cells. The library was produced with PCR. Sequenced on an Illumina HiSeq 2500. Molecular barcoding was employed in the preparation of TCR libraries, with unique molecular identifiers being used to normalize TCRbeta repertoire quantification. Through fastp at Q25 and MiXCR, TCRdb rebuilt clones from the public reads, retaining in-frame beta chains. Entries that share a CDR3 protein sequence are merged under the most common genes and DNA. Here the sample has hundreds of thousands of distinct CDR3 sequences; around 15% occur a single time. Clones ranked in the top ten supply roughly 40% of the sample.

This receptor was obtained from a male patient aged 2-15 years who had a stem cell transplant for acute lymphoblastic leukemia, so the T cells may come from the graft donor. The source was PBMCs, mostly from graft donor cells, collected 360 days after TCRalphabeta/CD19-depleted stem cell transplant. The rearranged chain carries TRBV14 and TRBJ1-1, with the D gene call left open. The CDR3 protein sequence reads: CASSQDRRMNTEAFF. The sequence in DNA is TGTGCCAGCAGCCAAGATAGACGTATGAACACTGAAGCTTTCTTT.